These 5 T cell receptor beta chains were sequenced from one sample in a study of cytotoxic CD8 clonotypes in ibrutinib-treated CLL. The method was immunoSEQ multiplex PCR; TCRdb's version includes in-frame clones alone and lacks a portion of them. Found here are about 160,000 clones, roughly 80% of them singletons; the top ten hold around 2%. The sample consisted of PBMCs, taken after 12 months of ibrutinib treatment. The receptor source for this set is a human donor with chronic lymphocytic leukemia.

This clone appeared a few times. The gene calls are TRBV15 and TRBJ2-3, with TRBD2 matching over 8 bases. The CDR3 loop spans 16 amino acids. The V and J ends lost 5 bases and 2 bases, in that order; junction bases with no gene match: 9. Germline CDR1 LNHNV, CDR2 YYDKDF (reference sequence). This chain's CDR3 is CATSPRLARDTDTQYF. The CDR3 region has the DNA TGTGCCACCAGCCCAAGACTAGCGAGGGACACAGATACGCAGTATTTT.

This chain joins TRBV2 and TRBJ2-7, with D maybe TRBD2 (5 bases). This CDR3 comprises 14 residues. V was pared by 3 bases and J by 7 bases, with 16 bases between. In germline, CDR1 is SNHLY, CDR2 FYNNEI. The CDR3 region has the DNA TGTGCCAGCAGTGATGAGGGTGGGGTAGGGGAGCAGTACTTC. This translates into CASSDEGGVGEQYF.

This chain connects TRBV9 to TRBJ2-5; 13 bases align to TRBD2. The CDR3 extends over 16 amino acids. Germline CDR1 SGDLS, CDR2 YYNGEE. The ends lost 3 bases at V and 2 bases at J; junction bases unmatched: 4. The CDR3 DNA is TGTGCCAGCAGCGGACTGGGACTAGCGGGGCAAGAGACCCAGTACTTC. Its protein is CASSGLGLAGQETQYF.

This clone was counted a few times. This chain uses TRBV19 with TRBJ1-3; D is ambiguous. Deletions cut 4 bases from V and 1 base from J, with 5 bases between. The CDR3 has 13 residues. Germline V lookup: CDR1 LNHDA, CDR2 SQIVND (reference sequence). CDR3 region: CASSRTSGNTIYF. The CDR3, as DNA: TGTGCCAGTAGTAGGACGTCTGGAAACACCATATATTTT.

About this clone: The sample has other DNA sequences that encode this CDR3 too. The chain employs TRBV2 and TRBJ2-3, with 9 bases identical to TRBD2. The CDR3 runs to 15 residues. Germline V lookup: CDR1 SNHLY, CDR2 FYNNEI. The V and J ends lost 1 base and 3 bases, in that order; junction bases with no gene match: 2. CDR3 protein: CASSEGLAGTDTQYF. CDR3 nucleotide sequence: TGTGCCAGCAGTGAAGGGCTAGCGGGGACAGATACGCAGTATTTT.